This TCR beta chain was sequenced during a study of long-term antiretroviral therapy in people with HIV. At the survey level, the v3.0 immunoSEQ assay was run. Data came from immunoSEQ multiplex PCR; TCRdb stores just in-frame clones and leaves some out. Here the sample spans over 15,000 clones, roughly nine tenths being singletons. The CDR3 totals 18 residues. The V segment lost 6 bases and the J segment 5 bases; nucleotides outside the gene matches: 15. Germline V gene data show CDR1 as MNHEY and CDR2 as SMNVEV (reference sequence). Sequencing was performed on unsorted PBMCs, taken 0.3 years after starting antiretroviral therapy. This sequence originates from a man between 60 and 75 years old with HIV. This chain uses TRBV27 with TRBJ2-5; 13 bases are a match to TRBD2. The CDR3 DNA sequence: TGTGCCAGCAGGAGCGGGACTAGCGGGAACCTAAGGTGGGAGACCCAGTACTTC. Translation: CASRSGTSGNLRWETQYF.